This TCR beta chain was sequenced for a study of CD8 T cells in ankylosing spondylitis. Regarding the study as a whole: Previous work reported some of these motif variants in the synovial fluid and blood of reactive arthritis. The study identified a TCR beta motif of seven or eight highly homologous variants that appeared characteristic of ankylosing spondylitis blood.

This clonotype was seen at least ten times. Its antigen is unknown. TCR beta libraries were made by quantitative 5'-RACE with molecular barcodes. TCRdb ran MiXCR on the 5' RACE reads and lists one entry per CDR3 protein. The sample includes some 130,000 distinct CDR3 sequences, approximately 7.3% of them seen just once. From germline, CDR1 is KGHSH and CDR2 LQKENI. CDR3 length: 14 amino acids. V trimming: 4 bases; J trimming: 6 bases; junction bases outside the gene matches: 8. The chain couples TRBV18 to TRBJ1-2; 7 bases line up with TRBD1. This sequence was found in a female donor with ankylosing spondylitis or in good health (not recorded which). The specimen was blood, either unsorted or a sorted T cell fraction (not recorded which). The CDR3 protein is CASSRNRGEDGYTF. CDR3 bases: TGTGCCAGCTCACGGAACAGGGGCGAGGATGGCTACACCTTC.